Reported below is one T cell receptor beta chain. Antigen specificity is unknown. This entry is derived from a study of shared clonotypes between healthy human individuals. Background on the study: Each donor's CD4 naive and CD4 memory cells filled three plates apiece, CD8 naive two, and CD8 memory one. Study-level findings and limits: The study found roughly 5.3% of naive CD4 clonotypes shared across a handful of donors.

Germline CDR1 reads SQVTM; CDR2 reads ANQGSEA. CDR3 size: 15 residues. Losses at the gene ends were 3 bases for V and 4 bases for J; bases not matched to a gene: 11. The method was immunoSEQ multiplex PCR; TCRdb's version includes in-frame clones alone and lacks a portion of them. The profile covers approximately 940,000 clones, with around three quarters appearing a single time and about 1.5% taken by the ten largest. The gene calls are TRBV29-1 and TRBJ1-1; 7 positions agree with TRBD1. The sample taken for sequencing was memory CD4+ T cells sorted from blood. Subset meaning: CD45RA-negative fraction. The sequence was obtained from a man aged 18 to 29 in good health. The CDR3 protein is CSVETQGLSITEAFF. CDR3 DNA: TGCAGCGTTGAGACACAGGGGCTAAGTATCACTGAAGCTTTCTTT. The complete variable domain, with remaining parts taken from reference TRBV29-1 and TRBJ1-1, reads SAVISQKPSRDICQRGTSLTIQCQVDSQVTMMFWYRQQPGQSLTLIATANQGSEATYESGFVIDKFPISRPNLTFSTLTVSNMSPEDSSIYLCSVETQGLSITEAFFGQGTRLTVV.